This T cell receptor (beta chain) was sequenced during a study of blood T cell repertoires in COVID-19 (dated by TCRdb to the early 2020s). About the study as a whole: Samples covering the acute and convalescent phases of COVID-19 were provided by collaborators in the United States, Italy and Spain. The prospective study material was composed of cDNA or gDNA derived from T cells, B-cell-depleted T cells, or PBMCs. Deeply sampled blood TCRbeta repertoires from subjects exposed to, actively infected with, or recovered from COVID-19 were included in the dataset. The repertoires were released in a freely available public database intended as a resource for research on the immune response to SARS-CoV-2. Samples were obtained from the ongoing ImmuneRACE study (first 160 participants) and from 950 to 1,500 subjects provided by 6 global collaborators. Sample metadata almost always included a de-identified subject ID, COVID-19 status, age in years and sex. Where HLA class I and class II types were available, the types were taken from metadata supplied by the sample provider, not from assay-based typing. What the study reported, not specific to this receptor: Clinical and demographic metadata were provided uncurated, with the amount varying by source and participant.

Each collaborating institution followed its own protocols to collect whole blood in K2EDTA tubes. For TCRbeta analysis, collaborators shipped samples as frozen whole blood, isolated PBMCs, or DNA extracted from either of those sample types. The immunoSEQ Assay, a bias-controlled multiplex PCR, was used to amplify TCRbeta CDR3 regions from genomic DNA. Concerning the study's data processing: Within the assay, amplification of reference gene primers was used to estimate how many nucleated cells each sample contained. To quantify the absolute abundance of each unique TCRbeta CDR3 rearrangement, sequence reads were collapsed and filtered. For each sample, productive Simpson clonality was calculated as the square root of Simpson's diversity index over productive rearrangements. The source is immuneACCESS, and TCRdb retained only in-frame sequences with V and J called. Part of the clones is not carried over; for the studies checked, unresolved V genes explain less than half of this, and the remainder is unexplained. The DNA was the basis for D and trimming; V, J and clone size are from that table. This sample holds 65,000 to 95,000 clones; 60% to 85% were observed only once. The ten largest clones add up to approximately 16% of the sample.

Details on this clone: The target of this receptor is not known. Base-call qualities are not available, and no considerably larger clone is one nucleotide away.

The clonotype originates from a human donor in a cohort sampled during active COVID-19. Material: peripheral blood.

The CDR3 corresponds to CASSIVGGGNTIYF. The DNA sequence follows: TGTGCCAGTAGTATCGTGGGAGGGGGAAACACCATATATTTT. The chain is encoded by TRBV19 joined to TRBJ1-3, with the D gene not confidently named. The CDR3 holds 14 amino acids from the cysteine to the phenylalanine. This entry keeps only the CDR3 DNA: 42 bases, framed from base 1. From the germline V gene (reference sequence), CDR1 is LNHDA and CDR2 is SQIVND. The junction shows trimming of 3 bases on V and 4 bases on J, plus 10 bases between the germline ends.